This entry describes one TCR beta chain. Its antigen is not yet known. Base qualities were left out, and no much larger clone turns up one base away. The sample comes from a study of Ad26.COV2.S vaccination and SARS-CoV-2 variants (dated by TCRdb to 2020 to 2023). About the study as a whole: Donors in the vaccine arm were drawn from COV1001, a multicentre, randomized, double-blind, placebo-controlled phase I-IIa trial testing Ad26.COV2.S in healthy adults. Ad26.COV2.S was administered intramuscularly at 5 x 10^10 or 1 x 10^11 viral particles, either as a single shot or as two shots given 56 days apart. TCRbeta repertoire sequencing served as the tool for gauging how specific and how broad the SARS-CoV-2-reactive T cell receptors were following Ad26.COV2.S vaccination. The TCR-sequenced set comprised about 32 samples: roughly 19 Ad26.COV2.S vaccine recipients, 5 placebo recipients and 8 SARS-CoV-2 convalescent individuals. Participants in the trial were split at random into five groups of five each, receiving low-dose or high-dose Ad26.COV2.S once or twice, or else placebo on both occasions. Investigators did not know the trial group allocation while performing experiments and assessing outcomes.

Broader findings and caveats from the paper: Higher spike-specific TCR breadth was observed in Ad26.COV2.S recipients than in placebo recipients (P = 0.0014). Non-spike TCR breadth was comparable between vaccine and placebo recipients, consistent with the vaccine containing only spike. According to the authors, total T cell responses may have been underestimated by the TCR breadth and depth analyses. After vaccination, spike-specific CD8+ and CD4+ T cell responses were reported to show substantial breadth. The study lacked the statistical power to compare responses across vaccine doses or regimens.

The immunoSEQ Assay was the method used to sequence TCRbeta CDR3 regions. After extraction, genomic DNA underwent amplification by bias-controlled multiplex PCR, followed by high-throughput sequencing. As for the original processing: To quantify the absolute abundance of every unique TCRbeta CDR3 region, sequences were collapsed and filtered. T cell fraction was estimated by normalizing TCRbeta template counts to usable DNA, with usable DNA measured through amplification of reference genes found in all nucleated cells. Repertoire TCRs were annotated as SARS-CoV-2-specific by exact matching of V gene, CDR3 amino acid sequence and J gene to a known reactive TCR set. The reference SARS-CoV-2 TCR set was obtained from MIRA and was filtered for enrichment in COVID-19-positive ImmuneCODE repertoires, whereby public or cross-reactive TCRs were removed. Drawing on the MIRA antigens, annotated TCRs were analysed further at the level of specific ORF or position within ORF. Breadth was defined as annotated unique rearrangements over total unique productive rearrangements; depth was the summed frequency of those rearrangements. Two-sided Wilcoxon rank-sum tests were applied when comparing TCR breadth between groups. In its TCRdb copy, this immuneACCESS table keeps in-frame sequences only and misses some clones. Where compared with another copy, unresolved V genes explain less than half of these, and the others have no known cause. V and J calls and clone size are as listed in that table; D and trimming were resolved from the DNA. Here the sample has around 300,000 clones; 86% occur a single time. The ten biggest clones cover roughly 10% of the sample.

Per the publication, the treatment or condition label means: about 20 received Ad26.COV2.S at low or high dose, single or two shots; about 5 received placebo; per-sample allocation not given. For vaccine and placebo recipients, repertoires were sequenced using samples collected on day 63 after the first injection. Between 29 July and 7 August 2020, Cohort 1b enrolled about 27 adults aged 18-55 years at one site in Boston, USA. Ad26.COV2.S was a replication-incompetent adenovirus type 26 vector that expressed a prefusion-stabilized SARS-CoV-2 spike protein derived from the original Wuhan strain. Taken from the germline V gene, the CDR1 and CDR2 loops are SGHTA and FQGNSA. Trimming leaves V shorter by 4 bases and J shorter by 6 bases, with the junction holding 5 bases beyond the gene matches. The CDR3 numbers 15 residues from cysteine through phenylalanine. Here the CDR3 DNA is all that survives: 45 bases in frame from base 1.

The rearrangement combines TRBV7-2 with TRBJ2-3; TRBD2 aligns with 12 central bases. Sequencing was performed on peripheral blood, taken in a trial of Ad26.COV2.S vaccine versus placebo. The clonotype was recovered from a person between 18 and 65 years old who received the Ad26.COV2.S COVID-19 vaccine or a placebo. The CDR3 protein is CASSSTSGSPDTQYF. The nucleotide sequence is given as TGTGCCAGCAGCTCGACTAGCGGGAGCCCCGATACGCAGTATTTT.